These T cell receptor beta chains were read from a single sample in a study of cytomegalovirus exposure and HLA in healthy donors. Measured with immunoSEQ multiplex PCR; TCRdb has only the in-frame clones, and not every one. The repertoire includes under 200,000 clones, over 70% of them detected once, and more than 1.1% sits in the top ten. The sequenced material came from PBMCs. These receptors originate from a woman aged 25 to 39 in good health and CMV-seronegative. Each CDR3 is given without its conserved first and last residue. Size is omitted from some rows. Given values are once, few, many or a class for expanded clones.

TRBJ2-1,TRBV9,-,ASSSEGGTGTLNEQF
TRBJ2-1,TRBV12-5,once,ASGLSLLGSYNEQF
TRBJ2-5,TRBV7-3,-,ASSGGVGETQY
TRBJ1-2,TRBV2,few,ASRDRDYGYT
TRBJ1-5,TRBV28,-,ASSTFRRDRGVRQPQH
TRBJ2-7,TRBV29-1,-,SVSTGYEQY
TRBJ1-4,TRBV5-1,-,ASNEGQGGEKLF
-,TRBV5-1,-,ASSTGTGPYEQY
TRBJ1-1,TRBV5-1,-,ASRATTGSEAF
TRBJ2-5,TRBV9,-,ASSVGYGAGGPLGTQY
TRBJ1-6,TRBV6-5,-,ASSYGLEGSPLH
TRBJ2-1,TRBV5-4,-,ASSLVSGGAYEQF
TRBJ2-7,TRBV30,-,AWATGGYEQY
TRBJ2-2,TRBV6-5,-,ASRSRNTGELF
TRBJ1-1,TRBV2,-,ASTRTGSGSAF
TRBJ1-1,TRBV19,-,ASSIDIGRAF
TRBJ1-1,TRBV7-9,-,ASRGGWGQKGTEAF
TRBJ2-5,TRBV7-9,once,ASSLYTGEETQY
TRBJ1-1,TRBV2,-,ASSEGALRGEAF
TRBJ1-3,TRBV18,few,ASSPNTGNTIY
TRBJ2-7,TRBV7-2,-,ASSFRGQASWPPPTKY
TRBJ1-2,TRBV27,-,ASGGRDQGHYGYT
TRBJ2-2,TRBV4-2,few,ASSQILAGALRRELF
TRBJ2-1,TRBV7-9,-,ASSSNRGPLGNEQF
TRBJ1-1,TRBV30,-,AWSVQRSTEAF
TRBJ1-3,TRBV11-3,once,ASSSRAGSGNTIY
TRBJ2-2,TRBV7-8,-,ASSPSGELF
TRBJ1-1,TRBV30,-,AWSPRRRGALNTEAF
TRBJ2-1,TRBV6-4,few,ASSRTSGASYNEQF
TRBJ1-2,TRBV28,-,ASSLGQRNYGYT
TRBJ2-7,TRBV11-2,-,ASSLEAGGSYEQY
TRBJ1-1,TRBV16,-,ASSQSQGRGRPEAF
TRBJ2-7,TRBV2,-,ASSEGTSGTYEQY
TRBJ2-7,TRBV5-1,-,ASSWGLEYGEQY
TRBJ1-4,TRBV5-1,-,ASSLSGTQEKLF
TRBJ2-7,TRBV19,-,ASSIDPTGADEQY
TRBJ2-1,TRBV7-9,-,ASSLASGGANEQF
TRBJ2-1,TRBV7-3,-,ASSLKDGAYNEQF
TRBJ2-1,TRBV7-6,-,ASSRTGLSYNEQF
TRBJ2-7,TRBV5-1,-,ASSLPSGSSEQY
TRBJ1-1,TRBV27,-,ASSFLDRVGNTEAF
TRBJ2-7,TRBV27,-,ASTPSVPGTGVKQY
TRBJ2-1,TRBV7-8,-,ASSLFGGGSGAYNEQF
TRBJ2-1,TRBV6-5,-,ASSYVGGYNEQF
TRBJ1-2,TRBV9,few,ASSLSGWGYGYT
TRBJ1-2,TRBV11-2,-,ASSSSSRTSQANYGYT
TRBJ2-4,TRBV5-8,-,ASSPAGEGIQY